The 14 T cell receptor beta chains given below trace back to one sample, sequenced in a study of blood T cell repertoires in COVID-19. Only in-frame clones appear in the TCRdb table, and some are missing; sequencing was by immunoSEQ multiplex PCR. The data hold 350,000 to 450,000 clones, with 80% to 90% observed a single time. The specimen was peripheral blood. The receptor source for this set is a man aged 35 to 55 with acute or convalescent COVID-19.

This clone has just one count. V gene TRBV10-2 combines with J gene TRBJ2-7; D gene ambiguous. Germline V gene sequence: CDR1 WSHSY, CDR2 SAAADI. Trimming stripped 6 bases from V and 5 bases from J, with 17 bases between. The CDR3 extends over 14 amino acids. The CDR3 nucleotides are TGCGCCAGCAGGCCCCCCCGTAGTGTCCACGAGCAGTACTTC. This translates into CASRPPRSVHEQYF.

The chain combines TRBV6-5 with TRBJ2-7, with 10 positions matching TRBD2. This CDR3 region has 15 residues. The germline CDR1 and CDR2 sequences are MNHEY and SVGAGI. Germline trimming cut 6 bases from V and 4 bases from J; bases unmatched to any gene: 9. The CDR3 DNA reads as TGTGCCAGCAGGGGCGGACTAGCGGCAACTTACGAGCAGTACTTC. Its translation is CASRGGLAATYEQYF.

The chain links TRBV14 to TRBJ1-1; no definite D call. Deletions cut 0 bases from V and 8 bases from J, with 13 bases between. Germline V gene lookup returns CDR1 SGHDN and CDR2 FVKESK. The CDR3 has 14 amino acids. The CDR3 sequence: CASSQDREVEEAFF. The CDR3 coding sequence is TGTGCCAGCAGCCAAGATCGGGAGGTGGAGGAAGCTTTCTTT.

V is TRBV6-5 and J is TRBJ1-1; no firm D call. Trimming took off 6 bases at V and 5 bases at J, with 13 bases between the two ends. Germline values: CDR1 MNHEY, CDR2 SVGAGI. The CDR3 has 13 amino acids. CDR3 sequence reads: CASRMDGETEAFF. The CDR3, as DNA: TGTGCCAGCAGGATGGACGGGGAGACTGAAGCTTTCTTT.

CDR3 sequence reads: CASSPGGQPQHF. Here the CDR3 DNA reads TGTGCCAGCTCACCGGGAGGTCAGCCCCAGCATTTT. The chain combines TRBV18 with TRBJ1-5; D unclear. V was cut by 3 bases and J by 6 bases, with 6 bases left in between. Germline V CDR1 and CDR2: KGHSH, LQKENI. The CDR3 contains 12 residues.

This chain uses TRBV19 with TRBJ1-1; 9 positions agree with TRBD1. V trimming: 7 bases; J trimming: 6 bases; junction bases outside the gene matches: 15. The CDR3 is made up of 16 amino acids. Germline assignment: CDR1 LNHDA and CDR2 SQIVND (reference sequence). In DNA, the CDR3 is TGTGCCAGTACCCCGGGGATCGACAGGGGGATAGCTGAAGCTTTCTTT. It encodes CASTPGIDRGIAEAFF.

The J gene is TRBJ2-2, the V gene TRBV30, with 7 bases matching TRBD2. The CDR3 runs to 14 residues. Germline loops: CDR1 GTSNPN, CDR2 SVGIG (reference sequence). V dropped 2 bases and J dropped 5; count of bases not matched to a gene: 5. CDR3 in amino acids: CAWSRTRWTGELFF. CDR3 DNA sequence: TGTGCCTGGAGTCGGACTAGATGGACCGGGGAGCTGTTTTTT.

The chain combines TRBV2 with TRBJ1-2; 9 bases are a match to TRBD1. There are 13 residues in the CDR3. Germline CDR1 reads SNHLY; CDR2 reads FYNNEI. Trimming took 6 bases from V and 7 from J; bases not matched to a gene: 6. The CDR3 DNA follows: TGTGCCAGCAGGCCCGGGACAGGGATTGGCTACACCTTC. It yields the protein CASRPGTGIGYTF.

DNA of the CDR3: TGTGCCAGCTCACCACGTGGACAAGATAATGAAAAACTGTTTTTT. Its protein product is CASSPRGQDNEKLFF. The chain links TRBV18 to TRBJ1-4; tentative D call: TRBD1 (5 bases). Germline loops: CDR1 KGHSH, CDR2 LQKENI. Between the trimmed V and J ends, which lost 1 base and 4 bases, there was a span of 10 bases. The CDR3 spans 15 residues. Full variable domain (missing parts from reference TRBV18 and TRBJ1-4): NAGVMQNPRHLVRRRGQEARLRCSPMKGHSHVYWYRQLPEEGLKFMVYLQKENIIDESGMPKERFSAEFPKEGPSILRIQQVVRGDSAAYFCASSPRGQDNEKLFFGSGTQLSVL.

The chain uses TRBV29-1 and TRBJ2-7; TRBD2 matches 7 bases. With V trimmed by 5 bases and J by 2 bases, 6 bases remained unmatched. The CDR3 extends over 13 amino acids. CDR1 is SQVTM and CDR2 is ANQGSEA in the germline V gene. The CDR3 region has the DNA TGCAGCGTTAACGGGGGGTCCACCTACGAGCAGTACTTC. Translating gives CSVNGGSTYEQYF.

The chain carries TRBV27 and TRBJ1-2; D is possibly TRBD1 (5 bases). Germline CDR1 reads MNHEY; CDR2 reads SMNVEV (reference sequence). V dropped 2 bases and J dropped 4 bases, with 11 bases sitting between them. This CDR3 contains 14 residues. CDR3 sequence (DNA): TGTGCCAGCAGTTTAGATGGGGACTCCTATGGCTACACCTTC. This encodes CASSLDGDSYGYTF.

The CDR3 loop is CASSPLGNSYEQYF. The CDR3 DNA reads as TGTGCCAGCAGTCCCCTCGGGAACTCCTACGAGCAGTACTTC. The chain has TRBV27 and TRBJ2-7; possibly TRBD2 for D (5 bases). V was clipped by 5 bases and J by 0 bases, with 11 bases between them. The CDR3 loop spans 14 amino acids. Germline-derived CDR1 and CDR2 are MNHEY and SMNVEV (reference sequence).

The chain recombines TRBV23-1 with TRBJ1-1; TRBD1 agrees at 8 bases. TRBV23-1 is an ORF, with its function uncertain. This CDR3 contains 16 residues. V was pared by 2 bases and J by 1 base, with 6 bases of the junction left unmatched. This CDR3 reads CASSQPPDRGNTEAFF. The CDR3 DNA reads TGCGCCAGCAGTCAACCCCCCGACAGGGGGAACACTGAAGCTTTCTTT.

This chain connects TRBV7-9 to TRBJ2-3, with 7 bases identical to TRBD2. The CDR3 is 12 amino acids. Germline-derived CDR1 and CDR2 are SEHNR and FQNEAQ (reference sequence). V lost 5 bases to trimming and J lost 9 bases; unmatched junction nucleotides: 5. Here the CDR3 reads CASSRGEGTQYF. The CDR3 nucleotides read TGTGCCAGCAGCCGCGGGGAGGGGACGCAGTATTTT.